Listed below are T cell receptor beta chains from one sample, sequenced in a study of blood T cell repertoires in COVID-19. Measured with immunoSEQ multiplex PCR; TCRdb has only the in-frame clones, and not every one. The table includes 130,000 or so clones, around 88% detected once. Sequences were obtained from peripheral blood. These receptors all come from a woman aged 50 to 60 who had recovered from COVID-19. Each CDR3 is given with its conserved first and last residue. A D gene is named only where the DNA matches it firmly. The size field is filled for only some rows; it gives once, few, many or a size class.

j_call d_call cdr3_length clone_size v_call cdr3_aa cdr3_nt
TRBJ2-2 NA 17 NA TRBV7-2 CASSLDSGAMNTGELFF TGTGCCAGCAGCTTAGATAGCGGAGCCATGAACACCGGGGAGCTGTTTTTT
TRBJ2-1 TRBD2 14 NA TRBV11-3 CASSPTSGDNEQFF TGTGCCAGCAGCCCCACTAGCGGGGACAATGAGCAGTTCTTC
TRBJ1-6 NA 15 NA TRBV2 CASSSLQVANSPLHF TGTGCCAGCAGCTCCCTTCAGGTTGCTAATTCACCCCTCCACTTT
TRBJ2-1 TRBD1 17 NA TRBV5-5 CASSKIPWTGGISEQFF TGTGCCAGCAGCAAAATCCCTTGGACAGGGGGGATTAGTGAGCAGTTCTTC
TRBJ2-7 NA 12 NA TRBV20-1 CSASNIRYEQYF TGCAGTGCTAGTAACATCCGCTACGAGCAGTACTTC
TRBJ1-2 TRBD1 18 NA TRBV5-1 CASSPGQGIVATNYGYTF TGCGCCAGCAGCCCGGGACAGGGGATCGTCGCTACAAACTATGGCTACACCTTC
TRBJ2-7 NA 13 many TRBV15 CATSRGEIYEQYF TGTGCCACCAGCAGAGGGGAGATCTACGAGCAGTACTTC
TRBJ2-7 NA 16 NA TRBV29-1 CSVDVGGGTFRGEQYF TGCAGCGTTGACGTCGGAGGGGGCACTTTCCGGGGCGAGCAGTACTTC
TRBJ1-1 TRBD1 14 NA TRBV28 CASNPGQTNTEAFF TGTGCCAGCAACCCGGGACAGACAAACACTGAAGCTTTCTTT
TRBJ1-5 TRBD1 13 once TRBV30 CAWSRQGDQPQHF TGTGCCTGGAGTCGACAGGGGGATCAGCCCCAGCATTTT
TRBJ1-3 NA 16 few TRBV3-1/TRBV3-2 CASSPPRRGSGNTIYF TGTGCCAGCAGCCCTCCTAGGAGGGGCTCTGGAAACACCATATATTTT
TRBJ1-5 NA 14 NA TRBV20-1 CSASTGRGNQPQHF TGCAGTGCTAGTACAGGTAGGGGCAATCAGCCCCAGCATTTT
TRBJ1-1 TRBD1 17 NA TRBV6-4 CASGERGTGRVNTEAFF TGTGCCAGCGGTGAACGGGGGACAGGCCGGGTGAACACTGAAGCTTTCTTT
TRBJ1-2 TRBD1 16 NA TRBV11-2 CASSLHYRDRGYGYTF TGTGCCAGCAGCCTCCATTACCGGGACAGGGGATATGGCTACACCTTC
TRBJ1-1 TRBD1 15 many TRBV7-8 CASSLGLTGGTEAFF TGTGCCAGCAGCTTAGGCCTAACAGGGGGCACTGAAGCTTTCTTT
TRBJ2-3 NA 15 NA TRBV3-1/TRBV3-2 CASSQEFWRLDTQYF TGTGCCAGCAGCCAAGAATTCTGGAGGCTAGATACGCAGTATTTT
TRBJ2-7 NA 14 NA TRBV12-5 CASGPPSRAYEQYF TGTGCTAGTGGCCCCCCCTCTAGAGCCTACGAGCAGTACTTC
TRBJ2-2 TRBD2 16 NA TRBV6-6 CASSRSGRGNTGELFF TGTGCCAGCAGTCGTAGCGGGAGAGGGAACACCGGGGAGCTGTTTTTT
TRBJ2-1 NA 12 few TRBV7-9 CASSLLYNEQFF TGTGCCAGCAGCCTCCTCTACAATGAGCAGTTCTTC
TRBJ2-7 TRBD2 14 NA TRBV5-1 CASSFLGGAYEQYF TGCGCCAGCAGCTTCCTTGGGGGGGCCTACGAGCAGTACTTC
TRBJ2-1 TRBD2 17 NA TRBV5-6 CASSLAPFGTSGNEQFF TGTGCCAGCAGCTTGGCCCCGTTTGGGACTAGCGGCAATGAGCAGTTCTTC
TRBJ1-2 NA 15 many TRBV2 CASSEMGQINYGYTF TGTGCCAGCAGTGAAATGGGACAAATTAACTATGGCTACACCTTC
TRBJ2-1 TRBD2 16 NA TRBV4-2 CASSKTGTSGANEQFF TGTGCCAGCAGCAAGACGGGGACTAGCGGGGCCAATGAGCAGTTCTTC
TRBJ2-3 NA 14 NA TRBV12-5 CASGLGSFTDTQYF TGTGCTAGTGGTTTGGGGAGTTTCACAGATACGCAGTATTTT
TRBJ1-3 TRBD1 12 NA TRBV6-5 CASSWPTGAIYF TGTGCCAGCAGTTGGCCGACAGGGGCCATATATTTT
TRBJ2-1 NA 13 NA TRBV6-6 CASREGAYNEQFF TGTGCCAGCAGGGAGGGGGCGTACAATGAGCAGTTCTTC
TRBJ2-6 NA 14 once TRBV5-1 CASQSISGANVLTF TGCGCCAGCCAGTCGATCTCTGGGGCCAACGTCCTGACTTTC
TRBJ2-3 NA 15 NA TRBV6-6 CASSYSYPSTDTQYF TGTGCCAGCAGTTACTCCTACCCGAGCACAGATACGCAGTATTTT
TRBJ1-5 NA 13 NA TRBV10-1 CASSAQGNQPQHF TGCGCCAGCAGCGCTCAGGGGAACCAGCCCCAGCATTTT
TRBJ2-1 TRBD2 15 NA TRBV20-1 CSASRASGSSNEQFF TGCAGTGCTAGTAGGGCTAGCGGGAGTAGCAATGAGCAGTTCTTC
TRBJ2-5 NA 16 NA TRBV4-3 CASSRLYDSAQETQYF TGCGCCAGCAGCCGCCTTTACGACAGTGCACAAGAGACCCAGTACTTC
TRBJ1-5 NA 15 few TRBV21-1 CASSKKAARAQPQHF TGTGCCAGCAGCAAGAAAGCGGCGCGGGCTCAGCCCCAGCATTTT
TRBJ1-6 NA 14 few TRBV3-1/TRBV3-2 CASSPQANNSPLHF TGTGCCAGCAGTCCACAGGCGAATAATTCACCCCTCCACTTT
TRBJ1-2 NA 13 NA TRBV6-2/TRBV6-3 CASSYERSYGYTF TGTGCCAGCAGTTACGAACGGAGCTATGGCTACACCTTC
TRBJ1-2 NA 16 NA TRBV7-2 CASSLAANRRNYGYTF TGTGCCAGCAGCTTAGCGGCGAACAGGCGAAACTATGGCTACACCTTC
TRBJ2-7 NA 15 NA TRBV5-1 CASSHDSEIFSEQYF TGCGCCAGCAGCCACGACAGCGAGATATTCTCCGAGCAGTACTTC
TRBJ1-3 NA 12 NA TRBV2 CASALEGNTIYF TGTGCCAGCGCTCTCGAGGGAAACACCATATATTTT